A selection of T cell receptor beta chains follows, all from one sample in a study of T cells in Graves' hyperthyroidism and ophthalmopathy. Each CDR3 protein gets one entry after TCRdb re-called the multiplex PCR reads with MiXCR. The data show hundreds of thousands of distinct CDR3 sequences, with 14% seen just once and approximately 15% held by the top ten. Sequenced sample: blood. The receptors derive from a woman aged 40 to 50 with Graves' hyperthyroidism. CDR3s include the opening cysteine and the closing phenylalanine or tryptophan. The D gene is left open where the match is weak. Some rows have no size entry. The others give once, few or many, or a class for an expanded clone.

TRBJ2-1	NA	once	TRBV19	CASSIVGGTYNEQFF	TGTGCCAGTAGTATTGTAGGGGGAACCTACAATGAGCAGTTCTTC
TRBJ1-2	NA	NA	TRBV7-9	CASRINYGYTF	TGTGCCAGCAGAATTAACTATGGCTACACCTTC
TRBJ2-1	NA	NA	TRBV4-1	CASSQDSTVYNEQFF	TGCGCCAGCAGCCAAGATAGTACCGTCTACAATGAGCAGTTCTTC
TRBJ1-5	NA	many	TRBV4-2	CASSGDRGGNQPQHF	TGTGCCAGCAGTGGGGACCGGGGAGGTAATCAGCCCCAGCATTTT
TRBJ2-7	NA	NA	TRBV28	CASSPVSPVFSEQYF	TGTGCCAGCAGTCCCGTTTCGCCTGTCTTCTCCGAGCAGTACTTC
TRBJ1-2	NA	many	TRBV20-1	CSARDGFNYGYTF	TGCAGTGCTAGAGATGGGTTTAACTATGGCTACACCTTC
TRBJ1-5	NA	many	TRBV3-1	CAAGTSNQPQHF	TGTGCCGCGGGTACCAGCAATCAGCCCCAGCATTTT
TRBJ1-2	TRBD1	few	TRBV4-1	CASSQVGQGFYGYTF	TGCGCCAGCAGCCAAGTGGGACAGGGATTCTATGGCTACACCTTC
TRBJ2-7	TRBD2	many	TRBV4-1	CASSQESLAGHHEQYF	TGCGCCAGCAGCCAAGAATCACTAGCGGGACACCACGAGCAGTACTTC
TRBJ2-2	TRBD2	few	TRBV12-3/TRBV12-4	CASKPGLAGSNTGELFF	TGTGCCAGCAAACCGGGACTAGCGGGAAGCAACACCGGGGAGCTGTTTTTT
TRBJ2-7	TRBD2	many	TRBV2	CAGGGWPYEQYF	TGTGCCGGGGGGGGGTGGCCCTACGAGCAGTACTTC
TRBJ2-7	TRBD1	many	TRBV2	CASSGRIRTGVAYEQYF	TGTGCCAGCAGCGGGCGGATTCGGACAGGGGTCGCCTACGAGCAGTACTTC
TRBJ2-2	NA	few	TRBV29-1	CSAGGANTGELFF	TGCAGCGCCGGAGGGGCGAACACCGGGGAGCTGTTTTTT
TRBJ2-2	NA	few	TRBV28	CAVSFTGELFF	TGTGCCGTCAGCTTCACCGGGGAGCTGTTTTTT
TRBJ2-5	TRBD2	many	TRBV15	CATSRAASGRFRETQYF	TGTGCCACCAGCAGAGCGGCTAGCGGGAGATTCCGAGAGACCCAGTACTTC
TRBJ2-1	NA	NA	TRBV29-1	CSVEDAGRGEQFF	TGCAGCGTTGAAGACGCGGGCCGGGGTGAGCAGTTCTTC
TRBJ2-1	NA	many	TRBV3-1	CASSHRKGRGLNEQFF	TGTGCCAGCAGCCATCGAAAAGGGCGGGGTCTCAATGAGCAGTTCTTC
TRBJ1-5	NA	NA	TRBV27	CASSRTGGPQPQHF	TGTGCCAGCAGTCGTACAGGAGGACCTCAGCCCCAGCATTTT
TRBJ2-5	TRBD2	many	TRBV6-1	CASSEFMGKRERETQYF	TGTGCCAGCAGCGAGTTCATGGGGAAGCGGGAGCGGGAGACCCAGTACTTC
TRBJ1-2	NA	few	TRBV6-1	CASSRETNYGYTF	TGTGCCAGCAGTCGGGAGACCAACTATGGCTACACCTTC
TRBJ2-1	NA	many	TRBV20-1	CSAHNEDAGERNEQFF	TGCAGTGCTCACAACGAAGACGCCGGGGAGAGGAATGAGCAGTTCTTC
TRBJ1-2	NA	many	TRBV12-3/TRBV12-4	CASSETAYGYTF	TGTGCCAGCAGTGAGACAGCATATGGCTACACCTTC
TRBJ1-5	NA	many	TRBV6-1	CASSAVNRVGQPQHF	TGTGCCAGCAGTGCCGTTAACAGGGTCGGCCAGCCCCAGCATTTT
TRBJ2-2	TRBD1	many	TRBV7-8	CASSLGGTENTGELFF	TGTGCCAGCAGCTTAGGGGGGACAGAGAACACCGGGGAGCTGTTTTTT
TRBJ2-1	NA	many	TRBV19	CASSPRTRRPYNEQFF	TGTGCCAGTAGTCCCAGAACCCGGAGGCCCTACAATGAGCAGTTCTTC
TRBJ2-2	NA	many	TRBV29-1	CSVEVMSAGELFF	TGCAGCGTTGAGGTCATGAGCGCCGGGGAGCTGTTTTTT
TRBJ2-5	NA	few	TRBV6-9	CASSLRQGGLQETQYF	TGTGCCAGCAGTTTAAGACAGGGAGGTTTACAAGAGACCCAGTACTTC
TRBJ2-4	NA	many	TRBV20-1	CSARDQKGMVAKNIQYF	TGCAGTGCTAGAGATCAGAAGGGGATGGTTGCCAAAAACATTCAGTACTTC
TRBJ2-1	TRBD2	few	TRBV29-1	CSVESGLAGVGNEQFF	TGCAGCGTTGAATCTGGCCTAGCGGGAGTCGGCAATGAGCAGTTCTTC
TRBJ1-2	NA	many	TRBV2	CASTLQGNSRGYTF	TGTGCCAGCACCTTACAGGGAAATAGTAGGGGCTACACCTTC
TRBJ2-1	NA	many	TRBV5-1	CASRDGTYNEQFF	TGCGCCAGCAGGGACGGCACCTACAATGAGCAGTTCTTC
TRBJ2-7	TRBD1	many	TRBV30	CAWSRKPGQGIYEQYF	TGTGCCTGGAGCCGAAAACCGGGACAGGGTATATACGAGCAGTACTTC
TRBJ1-6	TRBD1	many	TRBV7-9	CASSPGTGGSPLHF	TGTGCCAGCAGCCCCGGGACAGGAGGTTCACCCCTCCACTTT
TRBJ2-7	TRBD1	NA	TRBV6-1	CASSQMGQGDEQYF	TGTGCCAGCAGTCAGATGGGACAGGGAGACGAGCAGTACTTC
TRBJ2-2	NA	NA	TRBV5-8	CASSPSSYPGELFF	TGTGCCAGCAGCCCCTCGTCCTACCCCGGGGAGCTGTTTTTT
TRBJ1-1	TRBD1	NA	TRBV6-2/TRBV6-3	CASSWGQGVGALF	TGTGCCAGCAGTTGGGGACAGGGAGTTGGGGCTTTGTTT
TRBJ2-5	TRBD2	NA	TRBV3-1	CASSQESSGSLETQYF	TGTGCCAGCAGCCAAGAGTCTAGCGGGAGTTTAGAGACCCAGTACTTC
TRBJ2-1	TRBD2	NA	TRBV11-2	CATSSGLAGPVNNEQFF	TGTGCCACTTCCTCGGGGCTAGCGGGACCGGTCAACAATGAGCAGTTCTTC
TRBJ2-5	TRBD2	many	TRBV20-1	CSARDVGRAKETQYF	TGCAGTGCTAGAGACGTCGGGAGGGCCAAAGAGACCCAGTACTTC
TRBJ1-1	TRBD1	many	TRBV12-3/TRBV12-4	CASRTTGGYEAFF	TGTGCCAGCAGGACTACAGGGGGCTATGAAGCTTTCTTT
TRBJ2-1	TRBD2	many	TRBV20-1	CSAESAGGLWSSYNEQFF	TGCAGTGCCGAGTCGGCGGGAGGGTTATGGAGCTCCTACAATGAGCAGTTCTTC
TRBJ1-5	NA	many	TRBV30	CAWSVGGEQPQHF	TGTGCCTGGAGTGTGGGAGGGGAACAGCCCCAGCATTTT
TRBJ1-1	NA	many	TRBV2	CASSKIGTEAFF	TGTGCCAGCAGTAAAATTGGAACTGAAGCTTTCTTT
TRBJ2-3	NA	NA	TRBV7-9	CASRASSTDTQYF	TGTGCCAGCAGAGCCTCTAGCACAGATACGCAGTATTTT
TRBJ1-2	NA	NA	TRBV29-1	CSADAWDGYTF	TGCAGCGCTGATGCGTGGGATGGCTACACCTTC
TRBJ2-7	NA	few	TRBV27	CASSSKGCEQYF	TGTGCCAGCAGCTCCAAGGGCTGCGAGCAGTACTTC
TRBJ1-1	NA	many	TRBV7-9	CASSFIPDTEAFF	TGTGCCAGCAGCTTTATCCCCGACACTGAAGCTTTCTTT
TRBJ2-1	TRBD1	many	TRBV7-9	CASEERQGANNEQFF	TGTGCCAGCGAGGAGAGACAGGGGGCCAACAATGAGCAGTTCTTC
TRBJ1-1	TRBD1	many	TRBV28	CASRQTGGTEAFF	TGTGCCAGCAGACAGACAGGGGGCACTGAAGCTTTCTTT
TRBJ2-5	NA	many	TRBV20-1	CSARGAGNKETQYF	TGCAGTGCTAGAGGGGCGGGAAACAAGGAGACCCAGTACTTC
TRBJ1-5	NA	few	TRBV19	CASSIGAGAKGQPQHF	TGTGCCAGTAGTATTGGGGCGGGGGCGAAAGGTCAGCCCCAGCATTTT
TRBJ2-2	TRBD2	many	TRBV28	CASSTPTSGRSNTGELFF	TGTGCCAGCAGTACTCCGACTAGCGGGAGGTCGAACACCGGGGAGCTGTTTTTT
TRBJ2-5	NA	many	TRBV4-1	CASSQDGSVETQYF	TGCGCCAGCAGCCAAGATGGATCGGTCGAGACCCAGTACTTC
TRBJ2-1	NA	many	TRBV3-1	CASSPLASSSYNEQFF	TGTGCCAGCAGCCCTTTAGCGTCAAGCTCCTACAATGAGCAGTTCTTC
TRBJ1-6	NA	few	TRBV10-3	CAISGGGYNSPLHF	TGTGCCATCAGTGGGGGGGGTTATAATTCACCCCTCCACTTT
TRBJ2-7	NA	many	TRBV28	CASSPGQTYEQYF	TGTGCCAGCAGCCCCGGACAAACCTACGAGCAGTACTTC
TRBJ1-5	TRBD1	few	TRBV28	CASSLSRQGSNQPQHF	TGTGCCAGCAGTTTATCTAGACAGGGGAGCAATCAGCCCCAGCATTTT
TRBJ2-5	TRBD2	many	TRBV7-2	CASSLDTSGSLETQYF	TGTGCCAGCAGCTTAGACACTAGCGGGAGTTTAGAGACCCAGTACTTC
TRBJ2-3	NA	NA	TRBV6-2/TRBV6-3	CASSPASKGLNTDTQYF	TGTGCCAGCAGTCCCGCATCTAAGGGGCTTAATACAGATACGCAGTATTTT
TRBJ2-3	NA	NA	TRBV9	CASSVAATQYF	TGTGCCAGCAGCGTAGCTGCAACGCAGTATTTT